This T cell receptor beta chain was profiled in a study of T cell responses to AZD1222 COVID-19 vaccine. Deletions cut 5 bases from V and 3 bases from J, with 16 bases between. Germline CDR1 and CDR2: SGHRS and YFSETQ. The length of the CDR3 is 15 residues. TCRdb's copy holds only in-frame clones and misses some; the assay was immunoSEQ multiplex PCR. In the table there are fewer than 110,000 clones, 70% to 90% of which are singletons. The sequenced sample was peripheral blood, obtained on day 0 of AZD1222 vaccination. The rearrangement uses TRBV5-1 and TRBJ2-3; the D gene is possibly TRBD2 (5 bases). This TCR was sampled from an adult in good health. The CDR3 bases are TGCGCCAGCAGGGCCGGTCTAGCTGGGACAGATACGCAGTATTTT. Protein: CASRAGLAGTDTQYF.